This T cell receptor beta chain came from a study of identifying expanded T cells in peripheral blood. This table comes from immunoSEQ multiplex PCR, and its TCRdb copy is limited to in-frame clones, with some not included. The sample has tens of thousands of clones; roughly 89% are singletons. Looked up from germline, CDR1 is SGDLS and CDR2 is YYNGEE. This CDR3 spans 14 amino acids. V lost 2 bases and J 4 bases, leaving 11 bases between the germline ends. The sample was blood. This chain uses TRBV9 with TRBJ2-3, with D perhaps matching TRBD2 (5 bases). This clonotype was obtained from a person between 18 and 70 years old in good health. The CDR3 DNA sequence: TGTGCCAGCAGCGTCGGGAATAGGCCAGATACGCAGTATTTT. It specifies CASSVGNRPDTQYF.